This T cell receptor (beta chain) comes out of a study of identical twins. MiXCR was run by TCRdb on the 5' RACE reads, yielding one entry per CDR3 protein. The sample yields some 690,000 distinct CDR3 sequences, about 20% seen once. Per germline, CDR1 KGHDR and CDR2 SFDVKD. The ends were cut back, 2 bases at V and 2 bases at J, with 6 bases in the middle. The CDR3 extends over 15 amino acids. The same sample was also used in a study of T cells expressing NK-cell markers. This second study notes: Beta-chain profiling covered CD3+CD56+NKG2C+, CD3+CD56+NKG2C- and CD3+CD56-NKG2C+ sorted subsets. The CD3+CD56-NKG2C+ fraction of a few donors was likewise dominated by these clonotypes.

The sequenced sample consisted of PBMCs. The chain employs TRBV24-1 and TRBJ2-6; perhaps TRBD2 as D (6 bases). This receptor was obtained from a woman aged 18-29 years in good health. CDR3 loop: CATSDSGAGANVLTF. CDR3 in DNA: TGTGCCACCAGTGATTCGGGGGCTGGGGCCAACGTCCTGACTTTC.